The rows below give T cell receptor beta chains drawn from one sample of a study of T-cell reconstitution after alpha-beta-depleted transplantation in children. TCRdb redid the calling of the PCR reads with MiXCR, one entry per CDR3 protein. Found here are about 400,000 distinct CDR3 sequences, about 17% of them singletons; the top ten hold 25% to 35%. Sequences were derived from PBMCs, mostly from graft donor cells, sampled 360 days after TCRalphabeta/CD19-depleted stem cell transplant. These receptors all come from a boy in the first two years of life who had a stem cell transplant for Wiskott-Aldrich syndrome, so the T cells may come from the graft donor. CDR3s include the opening cysteine and the closing phenylalanine or tryptophan. The order of the fields is clone size, J gene, V gene, D gene, CDR3 DNA, CDR3 protein. D genes are given only for firm matches. The size of a clone is reported for some rows only, either as once, few or many, or as a class for expanded clones.

NA TRBJ1-3 TRBV12-3/TRBV12-4 NA TGTGCCAGCAGAGCTAATACAGGAAATGGAAACACCATATATTTT CASRANTGNGNTIYF
few TRBJ1-1 TRBV20-1 NA TGCAGTGCTAGAGGATGGGGGGGTTACACTGAAGCTTTCTTT CSARGWGGYTEAFF
NA TRBJ2-7 TRBV3-1 NA TGTGCCAGCAGCCTCCGTAATAGGGCCTACGAGCAGTACTTC CASSLRNRAYEQYF
NA TRBJ2-1 TRBV28 NA TGTGCCAGCAGTTCATTGCGGGGCTCCTACAATGAGCAGTTCTTC CASSSLRGSYNEQFF
NA TRBJ2-3 TRBV5-1 NA TGCGCCAGCAGCTCCCGGGGGGGGACAGGTGTTTCAGATACGCAGTATTTT CASSSRGGTGVSDTQYF
NA TRBJ1-6 TRBV5-1 NA TGCGCCAGCAGCTCCCCCAGTGCGGACACCCTCCACTTT CASSSPSADTLHF
NA TRBJ2-7 TRBV2 NA TGTGCCAGCAGTGAAGGAGTAGCGTACGAGCAGTACTTC CASSEGVAYEQYF
NA TRBJ2-2 TRBV7-9 TRBD2 TGTGCCAGCAGCGGGACTACCCGACCGGGGGAGCTGTTTTTT CASSGTTRPGELFF
few TRBJ1-5 TRBV7-9 NA TGTGCCAGCAGCTTGGACACAGGGCTCATCCAGCCCCAGCATTTT CASSLDTGLIQPQHF
NA TRBJ2-1 TRBV19 NA TGTGCCAGTAGTCCAAGGGAGAACAGGTACCATGAGCAGTTCTTC CASSPRENRYHEQFF
few TRBJ1-5 TRBV6-5 NA TGTGCCAGCAGTTACAAGGGGCGCAATCAGCCCCAGCATTTT CASSYKGRNQPQHF
few TRBJ2-3 TRBV10-3 NA TGTGCCGCAGGGAGTGGGGACTCCCCCAGAACGCAGTATTTT CAAGSGDSPRTQYF
few TRBJ2-2 TRBV10-3 NA TGTGCCATCGGTCTCCACACCGGGGAGCTGTTTTTT CAIGLHTGELFF
many TRBJ2-6 TRBV29-1 NA TGCAGCGTTGCTGTCTCTGGGGCCAACGTCCTGACTTTC CSVAVSGANVLTF
few TRBJ2-5 TRBV7-9 TRBD2 TGTGCCAGCAGCTCTTATCCGGGACTACCTCGAGAGACCCAGTACTTC CASSSYPGLPRETQYF
NA TRBJ2-3 TRBV4-1 TRBD2 TGCGCCAGCAGCCAACCACAGCGGGGGCGCACAGATACGCAGTATTTT CASSQPQRGRTDTQYF
few TRBJ2-3 TRBV7-9 TRBD2 TGTGCCAGCAGGAGCGGGAGAAGCACAGATACGCAGTATTTT CASRSGRSTDTQYF
NA TRBJ1-3 TRBV29-1 NA TGCAGCGTCGCCGGGCCAGGAGACACCATATATTTT CSVAGPGDTIYF
NA TRBJ2-1 TRBV10-2 TRBD2 TGCGCCAGCGAGGGGACTAGCTTCTACAATGAGCAGTTCTTC CASEGTSFYNEQFF
NA TRBJ2-7 TRBV11-2 NA TGTGCCAGCAGCTTAATGGTCTCCTACGAGCAGTACTTC CASSLMVSYEQYF
NA TRBJ1-1 TRBV7-2 NA TGTGCCAGCAGCTCGACACATATGAACACTGAAGCTTTCTTT CASSSTHMNTEAFF
NA TRBJ2-1 TRBV20-1 TRBD2 TGCAGTGCTCACGATCAAGCGGGAGATCCGTACAATGAGCAGTTCTTC CSAHDQAGDPYNEQFF
NA TRBJ2-7 TRBV21-1 NA TGTGCCAGCAGCAAAGAGATAGAGCAGTACTTC CASSKEIEQYF
few TRBJ2-1 TRBV12-3/TRBV12-4 NA TGTGCCAGCACCTCGCGTTATGAGTACAATGAGCAGTTCTTC CASTSRYEYNEQFF
NA TRBJ2-2 TRBV5-1 TRBD2 TGCGCCAGCAATAGCGGGGGGACGAACACCGGGGAGCTGTTTTTT CASNSGGTNTGELFF
NA TRBJ2-3 TRBV29-1 NA TGCAGCGTTACGGGGCGGGGTACGCAGTATTTT CSVTGRGTQYF
few TRBJ2-3 TRBV10-3 TRBD2 TGTGCCATCAGTGCTCTAGCGGGAACTAGCACAGATACGCAGTATTTT CAISALAGTSTDTQYF
NA TRBJ2-2 TRBV29-1 NA TGCAGCGTTGAAGACAGCCCTACCGGGAAGCTGTTTTTT CSVEDSPTGKLFF
few TRBJ1-5 TRBV2 TRBD1 TGTGCCAGCAGTCGGACAGGGTTCGGGACGCCCCAGCATTTT CASSRTGFGTPQHF
few TRBJ2-5 TRBV5-1 NA TGCGCCAGCAGCTTGGACCCCCAAGGGGCCCAGTACTTC CASSLDPQGAQYF
NA TRBJ2-1 TRBV20-1 TRBD2 TGCAGTGCTAGAGATCTGAGGGAGGGGCTTTACAATGAGCAGTTCTTC CSARDLREGLYNEQFF
NA TRBJ2-1 TRBV9 TRBD1 TGTGCCAGCAGCGGGGGACAGGGAATTAATGAGCAGTTCTTC CASSGGQGINEQFF
few TRBJ2-7 TRBV20-1 NA TGCAGTGCTAGAGGGGGGGCTTTCTCCTACGAGCAGTACTTC CSARGGAFSYEQYF
few TRBJ2-3 TRBV5-1 NA TGCGCCAGCAGCTTGGCGTCAGACAGGTTCACAGATACGCAGTATTTT CASSLASDRFTDTQYF
few TRBJ2-1 TRBV3-1 TRBD2 TGTGCCAGCAGCCACCCCCTACTAGCGGGGGGCGGAAGTGAGCAGTTCTTC CASSHPLLAGGGSEQFF
few TRBJ1-1 TRBV29-1 TRBD1 TGCAGCGTTGGATCAGGGGGAAGCGAGGCTTTCTTT CSVGSGGSEAFF
few TRBJ1-1 TRBV6-2/TRBV6-3 NA TGTGCCAGCAACGACCGGGACATCCCTTCTGGGGCTTTCTTT CASNDRDIPSGAFF
few TRBJ2-3 TRBV4-1 TRBD2 TGCGCCAGCAGCCAAGGTCCTCGGGGGGGCCAACCAGATACGCAGTATTTT CASSQGPRGGQPDTQYF
few TRBJ2-5 TRBV24-1 NA TGTGCCACCAGAGCAGGTGACCAAGAGACCCAGTACTTC CATRAGDQETQYF
NA TRBJ1-5 TRBV4-1 TRBD1 TGCGCCAGCAGCCAAGATGAGCCCGGACAGGCAAATCAGCCCCAGCATTTT CASSQDEPGQANQPQHF
few TRBJ2-3 TRBV18 NA TGTGCCAGCTCACCGTTGCTTGGCACAGATACGCAGTATTTT CASSPLLGTDTQYF
many TRBJ1-5 TRBV28 TRBD1 TGTGCCAGCAGCCCCAGGGGGAGTTTCTACTTCAATCAGCCCCAGCATTTT CASSPRGSFYFNQPQHF
few TRBJ1-2 TRBV24-1 NA TGTGCCACCAGTGTGAAGACCGGGACACTAAGAGAGTATGGCTACACCTTC CATSVKTGTLREYGYTF
few TRBJ1-1 TRBV29-1 NA TGCAGCGTTGTTGGGTACACTGAAGCTTTCTTT CSVVGYTEAFF